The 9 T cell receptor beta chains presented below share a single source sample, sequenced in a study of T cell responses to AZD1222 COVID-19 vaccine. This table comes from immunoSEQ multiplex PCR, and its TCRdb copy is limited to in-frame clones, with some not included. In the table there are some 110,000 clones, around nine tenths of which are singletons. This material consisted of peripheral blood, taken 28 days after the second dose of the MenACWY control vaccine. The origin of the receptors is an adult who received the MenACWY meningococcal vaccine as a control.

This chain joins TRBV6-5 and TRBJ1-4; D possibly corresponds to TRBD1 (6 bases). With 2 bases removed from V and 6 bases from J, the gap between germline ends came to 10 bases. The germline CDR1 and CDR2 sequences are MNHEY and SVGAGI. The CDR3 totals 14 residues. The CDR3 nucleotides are TGTGCCAGCAGTTACAATAGGGGGGATGAAAAACTGTTTTTT. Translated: CASSYNRGDEKLFF.

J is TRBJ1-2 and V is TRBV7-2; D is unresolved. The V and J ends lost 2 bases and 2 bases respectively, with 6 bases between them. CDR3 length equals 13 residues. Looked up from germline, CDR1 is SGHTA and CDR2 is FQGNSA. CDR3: CASSLQANYGYTF. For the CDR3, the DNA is TGTGCCAGCAGCTTACAGGCCAACTATGGCTACACCTTC. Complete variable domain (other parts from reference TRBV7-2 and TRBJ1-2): GAGVSQSPSNKVTEKGKDVELRCDPISGHTALYWYRQSLGQGLEFLIYFQGNSAPDKSGLPSDRFSAERTGGSVSTLTIQRTQQEDSAVYLCASSLQANYGYTFGSGTRLTVV.

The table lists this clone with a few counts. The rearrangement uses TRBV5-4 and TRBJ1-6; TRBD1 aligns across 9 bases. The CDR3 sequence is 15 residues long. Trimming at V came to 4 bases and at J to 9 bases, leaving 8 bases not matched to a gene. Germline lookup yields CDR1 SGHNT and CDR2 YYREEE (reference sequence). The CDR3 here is CASSTGQGNRSPLHF. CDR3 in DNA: TGTGCCAGCAGCACCGGACAGGGGAACCGTTCACCCCTCCACTTT. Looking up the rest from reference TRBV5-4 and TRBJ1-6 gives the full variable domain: ETGVTQSPTHLIKTRGQQVTLRCSSQSGHNTVSWYQQALGQGPQFIFQYYREEENGRGNFPPRFSGLQFPNYSSELNVNALELDDSALYLCASSTGQGNRSPLHFGNGTRLTVT.

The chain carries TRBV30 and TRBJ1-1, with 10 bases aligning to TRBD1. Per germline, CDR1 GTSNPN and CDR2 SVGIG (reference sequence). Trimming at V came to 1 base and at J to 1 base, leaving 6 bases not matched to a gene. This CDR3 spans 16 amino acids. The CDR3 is CAWSGSRDRGNTEAFF. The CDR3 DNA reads TGTGCCTGGAGTGGGTCCCGGGACAGGGGGAACACTGAAGCTTTCTTT.

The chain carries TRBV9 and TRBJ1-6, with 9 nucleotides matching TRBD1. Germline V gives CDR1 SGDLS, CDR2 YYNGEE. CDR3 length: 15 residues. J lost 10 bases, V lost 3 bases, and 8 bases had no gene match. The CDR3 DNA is TGTGCCAGCAGCGGCGGGACAGGGCAAGTGTCACCCCTCCACTTT. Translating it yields CASSGGTGQVSPLHF.

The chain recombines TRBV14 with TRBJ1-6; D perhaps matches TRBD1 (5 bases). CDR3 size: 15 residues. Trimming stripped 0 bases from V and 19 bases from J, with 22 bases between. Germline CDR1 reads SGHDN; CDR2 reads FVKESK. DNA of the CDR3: TGTGCCAGCAGCCAAGAAAGGGGCAGGGTGGAGAGGCTTCACTTT. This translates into CASSQERGRVERLHF.

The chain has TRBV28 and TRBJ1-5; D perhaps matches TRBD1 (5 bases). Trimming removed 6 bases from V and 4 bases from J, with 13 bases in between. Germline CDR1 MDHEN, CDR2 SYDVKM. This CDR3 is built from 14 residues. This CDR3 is CASRRDSRNQPQHF. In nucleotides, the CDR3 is TGTGCCAGCAGACGGGACTCCCGTAATCAGCCCCAGCATTTT. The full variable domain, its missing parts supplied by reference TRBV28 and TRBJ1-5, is DVKVTQSSRYLVKRTGEKVFLECVQDMDHENMFWYRQDPGLGLRLIYFSYDVKMKEKGDIPEGYSVSREKKERFSLILESASTNQTSMYLCASRRDSRNQPQHFGDGTRLSIL.

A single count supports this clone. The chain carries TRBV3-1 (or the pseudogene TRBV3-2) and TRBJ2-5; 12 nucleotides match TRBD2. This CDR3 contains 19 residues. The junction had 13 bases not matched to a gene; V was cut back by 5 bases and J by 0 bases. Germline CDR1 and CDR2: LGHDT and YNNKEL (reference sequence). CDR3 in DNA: TGTGCCAGCAGCAAACTAGCGGGGGGCTTCCGAACTTACCAAGAGACCCAGTACTTC. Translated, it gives CASSKLAGGFRTYQETQYF.

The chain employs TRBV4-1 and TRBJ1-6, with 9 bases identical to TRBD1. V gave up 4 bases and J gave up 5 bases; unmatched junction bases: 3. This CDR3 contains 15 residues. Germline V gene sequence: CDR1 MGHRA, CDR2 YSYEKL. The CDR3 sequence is CASSPRDRDNSPLHF. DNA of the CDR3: TGCGCCAGCAGCCCCCGGGACAGGGATAATTCACCCCTCCACTTT.